These 30 T cell receptor beta chains came from one sample sequenced in a study of CD8+ T cells in alopecia areata (dated by TCRdb to 2016 to 2019). The library came from the immunoSEQ multiplex PCR assay. To provide template for TCR sequencing, every sample had RNA extracted and reverse transcribed into cDNA. TCRdb took this table from immuneACCESS and kept in-frame rearrangements with V and J called. Such tables lack part of the clones; where checked against another copy, unresolved V genes explain under half of the gap, and the rest is unexplained. The sample table contains under 150,000 clones; only one count was recorded for 65% to 90% of them. 20% to 30% of the sample lies in the top ten. The time point label on this specimen signifies: approximately 4 weeks on oral tofacitinib. The treatment or condition label corresponds to: oral pan-JAK inhibitor, 5-10 mg twice daily. The sequencing here drew on CD8+ T cells sorted from blood, taken at week 4, from a patient treated with tofacitinib. The source of these receptors is a human donor with alopecia areata.

The chain recombines TRBV4-3 with TRBJ2-3, with D perhaps assigned TRBD1 or TRBD2 (5 bases each). This CDR3 comprises 17 residues. V was pared by 0 bases and J by 2 bases, with 15 bases between. Germline V gene sequence: CDR1 LGHNA, CDR2 YSLEER. CDR3 region: CASSQERAGAYTDTQYF. The CDR3 nucleotides are TGCGCCAGCAGCCAAGAGAGGGCCGGGGCCTACACAGATACGCAGTATTTT.

In this sample, this clone turned up a few times. V usage is TRBV7-8 and J usage is TRBJ1-4; TRBD1 aligns across 11 bases. Germline V gene data show CDR1 as SGHVS and CDR2 as FQNEAQ. This CDR3 spans 15 amino acids. V was pared by 5 bases and J by 1 base, with 0 bases of the junction left unmatched. CDR3 protein: CASSGTGGTNEKLFF. The CDR3 nucleotides are TGTGCCAGCAGCGGGACAGGGGGAACTAATGAAAAACTGTTTTTT.

The chain carries TRBV6-1 and TRBJ1-1, with TRBD1 matching over 9 bases. Germline trimming cut 6 bases from V and 3 bases from J; bases unmatched to any gene: 8. This CDR3 has 15 amino acids. Germline CDR1 and CDR2: MNHNS and SASEGT. CDR3 sequence: CASRPGTGYDTEAFF. CDR3 in DNA: TGTGCCAGCAGACCCGGGACAGGGTACGACACTGAAGCTTTCTTT.

This chain connects TRBV29-1 to TRBJ1-2, with a possible D match to TRBD1 (6 bases). From germline, CDR1 is SQVTM and CDR2 ANQGSEA. CDR3 length equals 12 residues. V shed 6 bases and J shed 6 bases, with 14 bases lying between them. The CDR3 spells CSVEGPGDGYTF. In DNA, the CDR3 is TGCAGCGTGGAGGGGCCAGGGGATGGCTACACCTTC.

The chain links TRBV6-1 to TRBJ2-7; D gene uncertain. The CDR3 extends over 12 amino acids. The germline V gene has CDR1 MNHNS and CDR2 SASEGT. V lost 6 bases and J lost 2, with 8 bases in between. The CDR3 here is CASRDGAYEQYF. Here the CDR3 DNA reads TGTGCCAGCAGGGATGGGGCCTACGAGCAGTACTTC.

This sequence joins TRBV6-5 and TRBJ2-3; D remains ambiguous. The germline V and J ends were trimmed by 2 bases and 0 bases, with 9 bases remaining between them. Germline V gene sequence: CDR1 MNHEY, CDR2 SVGAGI. This CDR3 is built from 15 residues. The CDR3 region has the DNA TGTGCCAGCAGTTACCGGCTGCCAAGCACAGATACGCAGTATTTT. Protein product: CASSYRLPSTDTQYF.

This clone was observed once. This chain joins TRBV2 and TRBJ2-3; TRBD2 agrees at 10 bases. Germline CDR1 is SNHLY and CDR2 is FYNNEI. The CDR3 covers 17 residues. With 6 bases clipped from V and 2 bases from J, the junction kept 11 bases outside the gene matches. In DNA form, the CDR3 reads TGTGCCAGCAGCGCATATGTAGCGGGGGGAGCCACAGATACGCAGTATTTT. This sequence encodes CASSAYVAGGATDTQYF. Drawing the rest from reference TRBV2 and TRBJ2-3, the complete variable domain is EPEVTQTPSHQVTQMGQEVILRCVPISNHLYFYWYRQILGQKVEFLVSFYNNEISEKSEIFDDQFSVERPDGSNFTLKIRSTKLEDSAMYFCASSAYVAGGATDTQYFGPGTRLTVL.

This clone was observed a single time. The chain recombines TRBV5-1 with TRBJ2-7; the D is unclear. The CDR3 is 12 residues long. The ends were cut back, 0 bases at V and 6 bases at J, with 7 bases in the middle. The germline V gene has CDR1 SGHRS and CDR2 YFSETQ. CDR3 amino acids: CASSLDRVEQYF. The DNA for the CDR3 is TGCGCCAGCAGCTTGGACCGCGTCGAGCAGTACTTC. The full variable domain, in which reference TRBV5-1 and TRBJ2-7 provide the parts outside the CDR3, is KAGVTQTPRYLIKTRGQQVTLSCSPISGHRSVSWYQQTPGQGLQFLFEYFSETQRNKGNFPGRFSGRQFSNSRSEMNVSTLELGDSALYLCASSLDRVEQYFGPGTRLTVT.

V and J are TRBV30 and TRBJ2-4; D uncertain. V lost 0 bases to trimming and J lost 6 bases, with 6 bases between them. Germline-derived CDR1 and CDR2 are GTSNPN and SVGIG (reference sequence). This CDR3 comprises 12 residues. In DNA, the CDR3 is TGTGCCTGGAGTGTAATTGGAAACATTCAGTACTTC. Translating gives CAWSVIGNIQYF.

CDR3 sequence reads: CASRATGRETDTQYF. Here the CDR3 DNA reads TGTGCCAGTAGGGCTACAGGGAGGGAGACAGATACGCAGTATTTT. The chain joins TRBV19 to TRBJ2-3; maybe TRBD2 (7 bases). Trimming stripped 6 bases from V and 3 bases from J, with 16 bases between. The V gene's germline CDR1 is LNHDA and CDR2 SQIVND (reference sequence). The CDR3 runs to 15 residues.

This clone has a handful of counts. The germline gene is not matched at one end of the junction; a read error may be the cause. The J gene is TRBJ1-1, the V gene TRBV7-6; a possible D gene is TRBD1 (5 bases). The CDR3 extends over 13 amino acids. Germline values: CDR1 SGHVS, CDR2 FNYEAQ. CDR3 sequence: CASSVAGYTEAFF. CDR3 DNA: TGTGCCAGCAGCGTAGCAGGGTACACTGAAGCTTTCTTT.

J is TRBJ2-1 and V is TRBV19; 7 bases line up with TRBD1. The V gene's germline CDR1 is LNHDA and CDR2 SQIVND (reference sequence). J gave up 9 bases and V 6 bases, and 5 bases lay outside the gene matches. The CDR3 length is 12 residues. CDR3 DNA sequence: TGTGCCAGTAGGACAGGGAGCGCTGAGCAGTTCTTC. It translates to CASRTGSAEQFF.

V gene TRBV4-1 combines with J gene TRBJ2-7; D is undetermined. Germline V gene sequence: CDR1 MGHRA, CDR2 YSYEKL. Trimming stripped 4 bases from V and 3 bases from J, with 10 bases between. This CDR3 has 13 amino acids. The chain's CDR3 is CASSLELGYEQYF. The CDR3, as DNA: TGCGCCAGCAGCCTCGAGTTGGGCTACGAGCAGTACTTC.

This sequence joins TRBV25-1 and TRBJ1-1, with unresolved D. Germline V gene sequence: CDR1 MGHDK, CDR2 SYGVNS. V dropped 5 bases and J dropped 6 bases, with 13 bases sitting between them. The CDR3 runs 13 residues. Here the CDR3 DNA reads TGTGCCAGCAGTTTGGCTGTCGGGTCTGAAGCTTTCTTT. It encodes CASSLAVGSEAFF.

This clone was recorded a few times. The chain uses TRBV6-5 and TRBJ1-1; no clear D. Between the trimmed V and J ends, which lost 2 bases and 4 bases, there was a span of 8 bases. This CDR3 has 13 amino acids. Germline CDR1 MNHEY, CDR2 SVGAGI. CDR3 in amino acids: CASSYRVGTEAFF. CDR3 nucleotide sequence: TGTGCCAGCAGTTACAGGGTCGGCACTGAAGCTTTCTTT.

The rearrangement joins TRBV10-3 to TRBJ2-5; 8 bases agree with TRBD1. Germline CDR1 is ENHRY and CDR2 is SYGVKD. V dropped 10 bases and J dropped 2; count of bases not matched to a gene: 12. The CDR3 is made up of 15 amino acids. The CDR3 spells CATYETGTGQETQYF. The DNA for the CDR3 is TGTGCCACTTATGAAACCGGGACAGGTCAAGAGACCCAGTACTTC.

The chain recombines TRBV2 with TRBJ2-3; no definite D call. V was pared by 3 bases and J by 1 base, with 8 bases between. The CDR3 totals 14 residues. Germline CDR1 reads SNHLY; CDR2 reads FYNNEI. For the CDR3, the DNA is TGTGCCAGCAGTGATCGAGCAGGCACAGATACGCAGTATTTT. It specifies CASSDRAGTDTQYF.

This clone was seen a single time. The genes are TRBV5-6 and TRBJ1-1, with D possibly matching TRBD1 (5 bases). V shed 1 base and J shed 3 bases, with 10 bases lying between them. The germline V gene has CDR1 SGHDT and CDR2 YYEEEE. CDR3 length equals 14 residues. The CDR3 sequence: CASSLRGWDTEAFF. DNA for the CDR3: TGTGCCAGCAGCTTGCGGGGGTGGGACACTGAAGCTTTCTTT.

This clone was counted once. The J gene is TRBJ2-5, the V gene TRBV5-6; TRBD1 is a possible D gene (5 bases). The last part of the DNA fits TRBJ2-7 better; the J call may be wrong. CDR3 length: 13 amino acids. Per the germline V gene, CDR1 is SGHDT and CDR2 is YYEEEE. In nucleotides, the CDR3 is TGTGCCAGCAGCTTGGGGACACCCTACGAGCAGTACTTC. This sequence encodes CASSLGTPYEQYF.

The J gene is TRBJ2-1, the V gene TRBV5-1, with TRBD2 identical over 14 bases. Germline V gene lookup returns CDR1 SGHRS and CDR2 YFSETQ. V shed 2 bases and J 6 bases; nucleotides not matched to a gene: 1. This CDR3 spans 15 amino acids. The CDR3 bases are TGCGCCAGCAGCTTCGGACTAGCGGGGGGCAATGAGCAGTTCTTC. Its protein product is CASSFGLAGGNEQFF.

The chain carries TRBV29-1 and TRBJ2-2; perhaps TRBD2 as D (7 bases). The CDR3 has 14 amino acids. Germline CDR1 is SQVTM and CDR2 is ANQGSEA. The V gene lost 6 bases and the J gene lost 5 bases, with 16 bases spanning the gap. For the CDR3, the DNA is TGCAGCGTCGACGGGGGGCTCGGGACCGGGGAGCTGTTTTTT. Protein sequence: CSVDGGLGTGELFF.

The chain is built from TRBV7-9 and TRBJ2-7, with TRBD1 matching 9 bases. The length of the CDR3 is 16 residues. Germline V gene sequence: CDR1 SEHNR, CDR2 FQNEAQ (reference sequence). Trimming removed 7 bases from V and 2 bases from J; junction bases left unmatched: 12. The CDR3 DNA is TGTGCCAGCAACTCAGACACGGGGACAGGGCCCTACGAGCAGTACTTC. Protein product: CASNSDTGTGPYEQYF.

The chain carries TRBV7-3 and TRBJ1-6; a possible D gene is TRBD1 (5 bases). Trimming pared 4 bases from V and 0 bases from J, leaving 16 bases between. Germline CDR1 reads SGHTA; CDR2 reads FQGTGA. The CDR3 contains 18 residues. The CDR3: CASSSEGPLSSYNSPLHF. The CDR3 DNA is TGTGCCAGCAGCTCGGAGGGGCCCTTGAGCTCCTATAATTCACCCCTCCACTTT.

The chain has TRBV6-6 and TRBJ1-2, with 8 bases identical to TRBD1. V dropped 6 bases and J dropped 5; count of bases not matched to a gene: 11. This CDR3 is 15 amino acids long. CDR1 and CDR2 (germline): MNHNY, SVGAGI (reference sequence). The CDR3 region is CASSPRAGGSYGYTF. In DNA, the CDR3 is TGTGCCAGCAGCCCCAGGGCAGGGGGCTCTTATGGCTACACCTTC.

The chain carries TRBV30 and TRBJ2-1, with D maybe TRBD2 (6 bases). The V end was cut by 2 bases, the J end by 6 bases, with 11 bases between. CDR3 length: 13 amino acids. Germline V gene data show CDR1 as GTSNPN and CDR2 as SVGIG (reference sequence). Here the CDR3 reads CAWSPGLGNEQFF. The CDR3 DNA reads as TGTGCCTGGAGTCCGGGACTCGGCAATGAGCAGTTCTTC.

The CDR3 sequence: CASSGGIRTDAFF. DNA for the CDR3: TGTGCCAGCAGTGGCGGGATCCGAACGGATGCTTTCTTT. The J gene is TRBJ1-1, the V gene TRBV2; D unclear. Per the germline V gene, CDR1 is SNHLY and CDR2 is FYNNEI. The CDR3 contains 13 residues. V dropped 4 bases and J dropped 11 bases, with 17 bases sitting between them.

This clone has a single count. V gene TRBV9 combines with J gene TRBJ2-1, with 9 bases aligning to TRBD2. This CDR3 is 17 amino acids long. Germline assignment: CDR1 SGDLS and CDR2 YYNGEE. V shed 0 bases and J 3 bases; nucleotides not matched to a gene: 7. The CDR3 nucleotides read TGTGCCAGCAGCGTAGGCGGGGGGGTGAGGGTCTACAATGAGCAGTTCTTC. This encodes CASSVGGGVRVYNEQFF.

The chain joins TRBV27 to TRBJ2-5; a possible D gene is TRBD2 (6 bases). The germline V gene has CDR1 MNHEY and CDR2 SMNVEV (reference sequence). The CDR3 totals 15 residues. V was clipped by 2 bases and J by 5 bases, with 15 bases between them. The CDR3 DNA is TGTGCCAGCAGTTTAGGGGAGGCGGCCTGGGAGACCCAGTACTTC. It encodes CASSLGEAAWETQYF.

The J gene is TRBJ2-4, the V gene TRBV29-1; D is uncertain. V was pared by 3 bases and J by 0 bases, with 9 bases between. The CDR3 is made up of 14 amino acids. Germline CDR1 is SQVTM and CDR2 is ANQGSEA. The CDR3 DNA reads TGCAGCGTTGATCCAGGCGAAGCCAAAAACATTCAGTACTTC. As protein: CSVDPGEAKNIQYF.

The chain is built from TRBV7-6 and TRBJ2-1, with D uncertain. The CDR3 covers 13 residues. Germline values: CDR1 SGHVS, CDR2 FNYEAQ. Trimming removed 1 base from V and 6 bases from J, with 7 bases in between. The CDR3: CASSLEALNEQFF. The CDR3 bases are TGTGCCAGCAGCTTAGAAGCTCTCAATGAGCAGTTCTTC.